This is a list of T cell receptor beta chains from one sample in a study of shared clonotypes between healthy human individuals. The method was immunoSEQ multiplex PCR; TCRdb's version includes in-frame clones alone and lacks a portion of them. The sample yields about 510,000 clones, about 79% seen once. The sequenced material came from PBMCs. Source of these receptors: a woman between 35 and 50 years old in good health. Some clones in this sample may be carry-over from other donors' samples. Each CDR3 is given with its conserved first and last residue. D genes are given only for firm matches. A clone size is listed for some rows: how often the clone was seen (once, few, many), or a class if it is expanded.

V	J	D	size	CDR3	DNA
TRBV19	TRBJ1-5	NA	NA	CASSSPRRDDQPQHF	TGTGCAAGTAGTTCCCCCCGGCGGGATGATCAGCCCCAGCATTTT
TRBV23-1	TRBJ1-4	NA	once	CASKRILYEKLFF	TGCGCCAGCAAGCGCATACTATATGAAAAACTGTTTTTT
TRBV7-2	TRBJ2-1	NA	many	CASSLGGVALRGNEQFF	TGTGCCAGCAGCTTAGGGGGAGTAGCCCTCCGGGGCAATGAGCAGTTCTTC
TRBV29-1	TRBJ2-3	NA	NA	CSGLLDTDTQYF	TGCAGCGGCCTACTAGACACAGATACGCAGTATTTT
TRBV9	TRBJ2-7	TRBD1	NA	CASSPTGTGFYEQYF	TGTGCCAGCAGCCCCACCGGGACAGGGTTTTACGAGCAGTACTTC
TRBV28	TRBJ1-4	NA	once	CASSLTPRWGRNEKLFF	TGTGCCAGCAGTTTAACCCCCCGGTGGGGAAGGAATGAAAAACTGTTTTTT
TRBV5-6	TRBJ1-3	TRBD1	many	CASSPDRGYGNTIYF	TGTGCCAGCAGCCCGGACAGGGGATATGGAAACACCATATATTTT
TRBV7-3	TRBJ1-2	TRBD1	NA	CASSLVGQGDGYTF	TGTGCCAGCAGCTTAGTAGGACAGGGGGATGGCTACACCTTC
TRBV7-3	TRBJ2-1	NA	NA	CASSLERDNEQFF	TGTGCCAGCAGCTTAGAGAGGGACAATGAGCAGTTCTTC
TRBV19	TRBJ1-1	NA	NA	CASSTPRSLTEAFF	TGTGCCAGTAGTACCCCCAGAAGCCTCACTGAAGCTTTCTTT
TRBV2	TRBJ2-2	TRBD1	NA	CASSEMGQGNTGELFF	TGTGCCAGCAGTGAAATGGGACAGGGGAACACCGGGGAGCTGTTTTTT
TRBV11-2	TRBJ1-6	NA	NA	CASSPYIRDSPLHF	TGTGCCAGCAGCCCGTACATTAGGGATTCACCCCTCCACTTT
TRBV7-8	TRBJ2-3	TRBD2	NA	CASSLASGSGYTQYF	TGTGCCAGCAGCTTGGCTAGCGGGAGTGGGTATACGCAGTATTTT
TRBV6-5	TRBJ1-2	TRBD1	NA	CASTRGRFPYGYTF	TGTGCCAGCACCAGGGGGCGCTTCCCCTATGGCTACACCTTC
TRBV7-7	TRBJ2-4	NA	NA	CASSAPLAKNIQYF	TGTGCCAGCAGCGCCCCGTTAGCCAAAAACATTCAGTACTTC
TRBV28	TRBJ1-2	NA	NA	CASSFGGYGYTF	TGTGCCAGCAGTTTCGGGGGCTATGGCTACACCTTC
TRBV30	TRBJ1-2	NA	many	CAWSEVRNKNYGYTF	TGTGCCTGGAGTGAGGTCAGGAACAAGAACTATGGCTACACCTTC
TRBV5-1	TRBJ2-3	NA	NA	CASSLGGKYTDTQYF	TGCGCCAGCAGCTTGGGCGGAAAATACACAGATACGCAGTATTTT
TRBV28	TRBJ2-7	TRBD1	NA	CASSFPGTGSEQYF	TGTGCCAGCAGTTTCCCCGGGACAGGGTCCGAGCAGTACTTC
TRBV15	TRBJ2-3	NA	NA	CATSRRSDTQYF	TGTGCCACCAGCCGTAGGTCAGATACGCAGTATTTT
TRBV18	TRBJ2-3	TRBD2	NA	CASSPPGLATSTDTQYF	TGTGCCAGCTCACCGCCGGGACTAGCAACTAGCACAGATACGCAGTATTTT
TRBV6-5	TRBJ2-2	NA	NA	CASRNRDNTGELFF	TGTGCCAGCAGGAACAGGGATAACACCGGGGAGCTGTTTTTT
TRBV28	TRBJ1-2	NA	NA	CASSPRAGGYTF	TGTGCCAGCAGCCCCAGAGCGGGGGGCTACACCTTC
TRBV15	TRBJ1-2	NA	NA	CATSPRGTNYGYTF	TGTGCCACCAGCCCCCGGGGCACTAACTATGGCTACACCTTC
TRBV7-6	TRBJ1-4	NA	NA	CASSSNRGRNEKLFF	TGTGCCAGCAGCTCTAACCGGGGCCGTAATGAAAAACTGTTTTTT
TRBV5-1	TRBJ2-3	NA	NA	CASSLEASGTDTQYF	TGCGCCAGCAGCTTGGAGGCTAGCGGCACAGATACGCAGTATTTT
TRBV28	TRBJ1-3	NA	many	CASSLGVGRASSGNTIYF	TGTGCCAGCAGTTTGGGGGTAGGCAGGGCAAGCTCTGGAAACACCATATATTTT